This entry describes one TCR beta chain. What it recognizes is unknown. This sample was taken from a study of OX40 agonist ivuxolimab in advanced cancers. Study in general: Dose-escalation patients' cancers were hepatocellular carcinoma, melanoma, renal cell or head and neck cancer.

Points from the study as a whole: By week 6 at 0.1 to 3.0 mg/kg, blood CD4+ and CD8+ T cells had expanded clonally. The authors did not determine the antigen specificity of the expanded peripheral T cells.

Assay used: immunoSEQ multiplex PCR; TCRdb lists only in-frame clones, some missing. Found here are under 90,000 clones, about 92% of them singletons; the top ten hold over 11%. CDR3 size: 13 residues. Germline V gene lookup returns CDR1 LNHDA and CDR2 SQIVND (reference sequence). V lost 3 bases, J lost 7 bases, and 1 base stayed unmatched. This sequence originates from an adult with an advanced solid tumor such as melanoma, head and neck, liver or kidney cancer. The specimen was CD4+ or CD8+ T cells sorted from blood, collected in a trial of the OX40 agonist ivuxolimab. The gene calls are TRBV19 and TRBJ1-2; TRBD1 matches 11 bases. The CDR3 loop reads CASSMGQGVGYTF. The CDR3, as DNA: TGTGCCAGTAGTATGGGACAGGGGGTTGGCTACACCTTC.